Presented here are 20 T cell receptor beta chains from one specimen sequenced in a study of T-cell reconstitution after alpha-beta-depleted transplantation in children. Using unique molecular identifiers, the investigators prepared the TCRbeta library. TCRdb processed the PCR reads anew with MiXCR; each CDR3 protein has one entry. The repertoire holds more than 200,000 distinct CDR3 sequences, with 8.4% as singletons. The input for sequencing was PBMCs, mostly from graft donor cells, taken 360 days after TCRalphabeta/CD19-depleted stem cell transplant. All receptors come from a male patient aged 2 to 10 who had a stem cell transplant for acute myeloid leukemia, so the T cells may come from the graft donor.

This chain connects TRBV4-3 to TRBJ2-6; TRBD2 might be the D (5 bases). V was shortened by 0 bases and J by 2 bases, with 8 bases between the two germline ends. This CDR3 has 16 amino acids. CDR1 is LGHNA and CDR2 is YSLEER in the germline V gene. For the CDR3, the DNA is TGCGCCAGCAGCCAAGATCCGGGGACTGGGGCCAACGTCCTGACTTTC. Translating it yields CASSQDPGTGANVLTF.

The chain carries TRBV7-6 and TRBJ2-5, with D possibly matching TRBD2 (5 bases). The V gene lost 3 bases and the J gene lost 5 bases, with 13 bases spanning the gap. CDR1 SGHVS and CDR2 FNYEAQ come from the germline V gene. The CDR3 has 14 residues. CDR3 loop: CASSFGPRGETQYF. The DNA for the CDR3 is TGTGCCAGCAGCTTTGGCCCGCGCGGGGAGACCCAGTACTTC.

In this sample, this clonotype turned up a few times. The chain couples TRBV29-1 to TRBJ2-3, with D perhaps TRBD2 (6 bases). Germline V gene lookup returns CDR1 SQVTM and CDR2 ANQGSEA. This CDR3 region has 13 residues. The V end lost 8 bases, the J end lost 0 bases, and 12 bases lay between the germline ends. The chain's CDR3 is CSHRGFSTDTQYF. The CDR3 coding sequence is TGCAGCCACCGGGGGTTCAGCACAGATACGCAGTATTTT.

This clonotype was seen many times. V is TRBV12-3 or TRBV12-4 and J is TRBJ2-3; 8 bases agree with TRBD1. V lost 5 bases and J lost 7; bases outside the gene matches: 5. The CDR3 sequence is 13 residues long. The CDR3 loop reads CASSPDRANTQYF. CDR3 bases: TGTGCCAGCAGTCCGGACAGGGCAAATACGCAGTATTTT.

The genes are TRBV6-1 and TRBJ2-1, with 8 bases aligning to TRBD1. The CDR3 has 15 amino acids. With 7 bases clipped from V and 8 bases from J, the junction kept 13 bases outside the gene matches. Germline V gene lookup returns CDR1 MNHNS and CDR2 SASEGT. The CDR3 DNA reads TGTGCCAGCACCCGCTCAGGGGGCTGGGTCGATGAGCAGTTCTTC. Translation: CASTRSGGWVDEQFF.

This clonotype was picked up many times. This chain uses TRBV20-1 with TRBJ2-7, with TRBD1 matching over 8 bases. The V gene end was trimmed by 5 bases and the J gene end by 0 bases; junction bases not matched to a gene: 0. CDR1 is DFQATT and CDR2 is SNEGSKA in the germline V gene (reference sequence). There are 12 residues in the CDR3. CDR3 coding DNA: TGCAGTGCTGGACAGGGCTCCTACGAGCAGTACTTC. This sequence encodes CSAGQGSYEQYF.

J is TRBJ2-5 and V is TRBV7-3; D ambiguous. From germline, CDR1 is SGHTA and CDR2 FQGTGA. The CDR3 has 15 amino acids. V was trimmed by 5 bases and J by 4 bases, leaving 17 bases between them. The CDR3 DNA sequence: TGTGCCAGCAGCCCCGGCGGAACGACCGGAGAGACCCAGTACTTC. Protein: CASSPGGTTGETQYF.

This clonotype was counted ten times or more. The J gene is TRBJ2-3, the V gene TRBV10-3, with 9 positions matching TRBD2. Trimming cost V 10 bases and J 6 bases; bases outside gene matches: 8. Germline assignment: CDR1 ENHRY and CDR2 SYGVKD. The CDR3 is 13 amino acids. CDR3 sequence reads: CASRLAVWDTQYF. Written as DNA, the CDR3 is TGTGCCAGCCGACTAGCGGTCTGGGATACGCAGTATTTT.

This clonotype came up a few times. The V and J genes are TRBV29-1 and TRBJ2-7; D not certain. Germline-derived CDR1 and CDR2 are SQVTM and ANQGSEA. The CDR3 covers 11 residues. V was clipped by 3 bases and J by 7 bases, with 10 bases between them. The CDR3 is CSVDTLGEQYF. CDR3 sequence (DNA): TGCAGCGTTGACACCCTCGGGGAGCAGTACTTC.

This clonotype was seen more than once but under ten times. The CDR3: CASSSTDTYGYTF. The CDR3 DNA follows: TGCGCCAGCAGCTCGACAGATACCTATGGCTACACCTTC. This chain uses TRBV5-1 with TRBJ1-2, with D perhaps TRBD1 (5 bases). The CDR3 runs 13 residues. The V and J ends lost 3 bases and 4 bases respectively, with 10 bases between them. Germline-derived CDR1 and CDR2 are SGHRS and YFSETQ.

The chain links TRBV6-5 to TRBJ1-5, with no clear D. V was cut by 0 bases and J by 5 bases, with 8 bases left in between. The CDR3 loop spans 14 amino acids. Germline V gene data show CDR1 as MNHEY and CDR2 as SVGAGI. The CDR3 DNA reads TGTGCCAGCAGTTACTCGAGGATAGATCAGCCCCAGCATTTT. Translating it yields CASSYSRIDQPQHF.

This clonotype was counted only a few times. The chain employs TRBV5-1 and TRBJ1-2; weak D call: TRBD1 (5 bases). The CDR3 extends over 14 amino acids. Trimming pared 4 bases from V and 3 bases from J, leaving 13 bases between. The germline gives CDR1 SGHRS, CDR2 YFSETQ. The CDR3 sequence is CASSATERHYGYTF. DNA of the CDR3: TGCGCCAGCAGCGCGACAGAAAGACACTATGGCTACACCTTC.

This clonotype was observed a few times. CDR3 region: CASSRQGVGTYEQYF. DNA for the CDR3: TGTGCCAGCAGCCGACAGGGCGTCGGCACCTACGAGCAGTACTTC. V gene TRBV6-1 combines with J gene TRBJ2-7; 7 positions match TRBD1. CDR3 size: 15 residues. CDR1 is MNHNS, CDR2 SASEGT, per germline. J gave up 2 bases and V 6 bases, and 10 bases lay outside the gene matches.

This clonotype was found many times. The chain joins TRBV6-5 to TRBJ2-1, with D unresolved. This CDR3 is built from 12 residues. Per germline, CDR1 MNHEY and CDR2 SVGAGI. V was cut by 6 bases and J by 7 bases, with 10 bases left in between. The DNA for the CDR3 is TGTGCCAGCAGATCGACTGGTAATGAGCAGTTCTTC. Amino acid sequence: CASRSTGNEQFF.

This clonotype was seen a handful of times. The CDR3 bases are TGCGCCAGCAGCTCAGCGGGGTTACAGGAGACCCAGTACTTC. Amino acid sequence: CASSSAGLQETQYF. This chain joins TRBV5-1 and TRBJ2-5; 7 bases map to TRBD2. V trimming: 3 bases; J trimming: 5 bases; junction bases outside the gene matches: 7. From germline, CDR1 is SGHRS and CDR2 YFSETQ. The CDR3 is made up of 14 amino acids.

This clonotype was seen a few times. The chain recombines TRBV5-6 with TRBJ1-2; D remains ambiguous. The germline V gene has CDR1 SGHDT and CDR2 YYEEEE. The length of the CDR3 is 14 residues. Deletions cut 7 bases from V and 3 bases from J, with 16 bases between. CDR3 coding DNA: TGTGCCAGCTGCATCGGAGCAGCCCACTATGGCTACACCTTC. Its translation: CASCIGAAHYGYTF.

Ten or more counts support this clonotype. The chain recombines TRBV14 with TRBJ2-1; D is perhaps TRBD1 or TRBD2 (5 bases each). The CDR3 is 17 amino acids. V shed 3 bases and J shed 3 bases, with 18 bases lying between them. From germline, CDR1 is SGHDN and CDR2 FVKESK. As DNA, the CDR3 is TGTGCCAGCAGCCACCCCCCGTGGGACGCAGGCTACAATGAGCAGTTCTTC. It is translated as CASSHPPWDAGYNEQFF. The full variable domain, rest sourced from reference TRBV14 and TRBJ2-1, is EAGVTQFPSHSVIEKGQTVTLRCDPISGHDNLYWYRRVMGKEIKFLLHFVKESKQDESGMPNNRFLAERTGGTYSTLKVQPAELEDSGVYFCASSHPPWDAGYNEQFFGPGTRLTVL.

This clonotype was picked up a small number of times. The genes are TRBV12-5 and TRBJ2-4; D may be TRBD1 (6 bases). Germline CDR1 is LGHNT and CDR2 is FRNRAP. Trimming took 3 bases from V and 1 from J, leaving 22 bases between them. The CDR3 sequence is 19 residues long. The CDR3 sequence: CASGFIRKGTPLAKNIQYF. The CDR3 DNA is TGTGCTAGTGGTTTTATCAGAAAGGGGACACCTCTCGCCAAAAACATTCAGTACTTC.

This clonotype was counted between two and nine times. The V and J genes are TRBV20-1 and TRBJ2-3; 8 bases map to TRBD2. Germline-derived CDR1 and CDR2 are DFQATT and SNEGSKA (reference sequence). The CDR3 loop spans 14 amino acids. Unmatched junction bases numbered 10, after V lost 4 bases and J lost 7 bases. The CDR3 bases are TGCAGTGCTAATACTGGACTAGCCCCCCATACGCAGTATTTT. It encodes CSANTGLAPHTQYF.

The chain carries TRBV5-1 and TRBJ1-6; possibly TRBD1 for D (6 bases). CDR1 is SGHRS and CDR2 is YFSETQ in the germline V gene. This CDR3 spans 16 amino acids. Trimming removed 2 bases at V and 7 bases at J, with 16 bases between. The CDR3 protein is CASSFGQSGGNSPLHF. CDR3 DNA sequence: TGCGCCAGCAGCTTCGGACAGTCTGGGGGAAATTCACCCCTCCACTTT.